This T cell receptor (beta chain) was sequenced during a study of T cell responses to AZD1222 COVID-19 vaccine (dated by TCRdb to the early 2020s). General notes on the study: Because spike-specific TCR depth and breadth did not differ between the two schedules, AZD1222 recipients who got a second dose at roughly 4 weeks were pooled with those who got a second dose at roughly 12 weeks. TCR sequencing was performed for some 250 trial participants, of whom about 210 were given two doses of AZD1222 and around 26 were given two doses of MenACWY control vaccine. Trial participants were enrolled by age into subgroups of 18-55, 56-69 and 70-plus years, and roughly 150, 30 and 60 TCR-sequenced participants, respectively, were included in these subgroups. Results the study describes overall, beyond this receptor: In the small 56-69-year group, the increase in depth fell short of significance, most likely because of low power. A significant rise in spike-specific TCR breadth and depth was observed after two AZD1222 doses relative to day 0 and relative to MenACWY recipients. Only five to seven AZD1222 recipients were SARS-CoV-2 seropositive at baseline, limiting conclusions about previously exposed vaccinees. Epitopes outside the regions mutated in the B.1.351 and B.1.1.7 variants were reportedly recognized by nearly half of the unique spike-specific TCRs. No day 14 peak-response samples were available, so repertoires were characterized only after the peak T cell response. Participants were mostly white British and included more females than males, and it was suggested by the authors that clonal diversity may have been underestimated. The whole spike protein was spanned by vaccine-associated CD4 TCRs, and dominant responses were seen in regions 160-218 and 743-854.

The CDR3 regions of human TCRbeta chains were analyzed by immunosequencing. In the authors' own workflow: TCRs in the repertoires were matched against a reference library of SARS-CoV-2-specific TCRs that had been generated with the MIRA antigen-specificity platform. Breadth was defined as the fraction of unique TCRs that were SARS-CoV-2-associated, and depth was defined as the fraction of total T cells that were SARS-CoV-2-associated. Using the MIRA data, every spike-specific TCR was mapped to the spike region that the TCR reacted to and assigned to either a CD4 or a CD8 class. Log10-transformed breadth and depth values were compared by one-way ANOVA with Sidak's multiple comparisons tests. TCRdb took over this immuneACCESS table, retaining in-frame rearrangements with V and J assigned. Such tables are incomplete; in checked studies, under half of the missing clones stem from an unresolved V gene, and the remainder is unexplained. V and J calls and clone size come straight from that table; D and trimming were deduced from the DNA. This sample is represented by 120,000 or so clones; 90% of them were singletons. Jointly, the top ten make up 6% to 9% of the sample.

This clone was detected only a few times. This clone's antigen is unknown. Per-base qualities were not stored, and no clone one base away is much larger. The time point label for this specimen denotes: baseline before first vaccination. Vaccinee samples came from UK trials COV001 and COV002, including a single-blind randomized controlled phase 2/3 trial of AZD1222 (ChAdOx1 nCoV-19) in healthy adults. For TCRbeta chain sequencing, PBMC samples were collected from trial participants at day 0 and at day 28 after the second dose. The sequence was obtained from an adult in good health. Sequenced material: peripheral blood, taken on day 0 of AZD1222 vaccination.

The DNA sequence follows: TGTGCCAGTAGTATTGTCTTCAACACCGGGGAGCTGTTTTTT. This codes for CASSIVFNTGELFF. The chain is encoded by TRBV19 joined to TRBJ2-2; no D gene can be assigned with confidence. Based on the germline V gene (reference sequence), the CDR1 and CDR2 sequences are LNHDA and SQIVND. V is reduced by 3 bases and J by 2 bases, leaving a spacing of 7 bases between them. Counted from cysteine to phenylalanine, this CDR3 has 14 amino acids. The only DNA kept is the CDR3, 42 bases in frame from the first base.